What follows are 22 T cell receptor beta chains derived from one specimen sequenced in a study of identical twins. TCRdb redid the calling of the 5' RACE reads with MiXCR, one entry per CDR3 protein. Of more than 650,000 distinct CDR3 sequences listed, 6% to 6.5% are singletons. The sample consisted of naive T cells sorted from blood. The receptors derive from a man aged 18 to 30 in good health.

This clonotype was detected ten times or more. CDR3 in DNA: TGCAGCGTTTGGGACAGTCAAGAGACCCAGTACTTC. Translating gives CSVWDSQETQYF. The V gene is TRBV29-1, the J gene TRBJ2-5; TRBD1 aligns across 7 bases. In germline, CDR1 is SQVTM, CDR2 ANQGSEA. After removal of 5 bases from V and 2 bases from J, the junction contained 2 bases not matched to a gene. This CDR3 has 12 residues.

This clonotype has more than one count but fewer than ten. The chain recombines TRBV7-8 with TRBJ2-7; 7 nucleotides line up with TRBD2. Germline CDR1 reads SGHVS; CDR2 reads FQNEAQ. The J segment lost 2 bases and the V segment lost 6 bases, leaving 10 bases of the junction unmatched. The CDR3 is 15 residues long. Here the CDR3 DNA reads TGTGCCAGCAGTTTAAAGCGGGACCAAACCTACGAGCAGTACTTC. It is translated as CASSLKRDQTYEQYF.

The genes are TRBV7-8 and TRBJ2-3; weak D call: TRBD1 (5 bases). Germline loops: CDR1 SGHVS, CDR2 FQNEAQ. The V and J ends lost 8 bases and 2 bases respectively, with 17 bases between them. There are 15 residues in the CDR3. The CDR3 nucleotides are TGTGCCAGCGGGGAAGGGGTGATCTTCACAGATACGCAGTATTTT. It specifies CASGEGVIFTDTQYF.

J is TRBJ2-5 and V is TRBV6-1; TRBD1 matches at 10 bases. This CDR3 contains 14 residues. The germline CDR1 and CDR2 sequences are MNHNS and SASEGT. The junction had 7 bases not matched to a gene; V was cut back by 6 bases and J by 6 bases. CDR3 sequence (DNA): TGTGCCAGCAGGCGGACAGGGGGGTTGCAGACCCAGTACTTC. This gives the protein CASRRTGGLQTQYF.

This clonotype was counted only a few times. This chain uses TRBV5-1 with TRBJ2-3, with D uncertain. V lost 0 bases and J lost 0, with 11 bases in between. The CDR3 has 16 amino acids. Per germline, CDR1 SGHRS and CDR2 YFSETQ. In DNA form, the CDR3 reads TGCGCCAGCAGCTTGGCGCGAGCTACTAGCACAGATACGCAGTATTTT. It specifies CASSLARATSTDTQYF.

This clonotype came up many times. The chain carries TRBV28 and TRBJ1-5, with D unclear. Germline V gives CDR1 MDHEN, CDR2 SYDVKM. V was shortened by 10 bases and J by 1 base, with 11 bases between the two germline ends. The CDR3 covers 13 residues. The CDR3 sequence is CAIGGLSNQPQHF. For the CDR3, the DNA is TGTGCCATCGGAGGTTTGAGCAATCAGCCCCAGCATTTT.

CDR3 DNA sequence: TGTGCCTGGAGCCGGGACGGCGCCAAGAATACCCAGTACTTC. Translating it yields CAWSRDGAKNTQYF. The rearrangement uses TRBV30 and TRBJ2-5; the D gene could be TRBD1 or TRBD2 (5 bases each). CDR1 is GTSNPN and CDR2 is SVGIG in the germline V gene (reference sequence). V was cut by 3 bases and J by 8 bases, with 19 bases left in between. The CDR3 contains 14 residues.

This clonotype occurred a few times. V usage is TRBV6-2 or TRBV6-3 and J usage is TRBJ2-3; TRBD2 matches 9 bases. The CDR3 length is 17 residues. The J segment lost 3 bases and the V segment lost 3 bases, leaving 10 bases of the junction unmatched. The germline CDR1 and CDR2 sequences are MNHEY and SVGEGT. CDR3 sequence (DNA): TGTGCCAGCAGTTATCAATTAGCGGGAGCGATGACAGATACGCAGTATTTT. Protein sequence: CASSYQLAGAMTDTQYF.

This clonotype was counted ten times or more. For the CDR3, the DNA is TGTGCCAGCAGCTCAGAAGAGAGCGTCGAGACCCAGTACTTC. Protein product: CASSSEESVETQYF. V gene TRBV12-3 or TRBV12-4 combines with J gene TRBJ2-5; D gene ambiguous. V lost 6 bases to trimming and J lost 5 bases, with 16 bases between them. The CDR3 covers 14 residues.

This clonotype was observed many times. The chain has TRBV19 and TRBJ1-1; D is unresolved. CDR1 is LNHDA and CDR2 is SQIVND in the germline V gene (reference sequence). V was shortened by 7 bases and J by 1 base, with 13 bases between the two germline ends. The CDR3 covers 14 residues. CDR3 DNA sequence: TGTGCCAGTACCCAACTCATCGGGAACACTGAAGCTTTCTTT. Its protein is CASTQLIGNTEAFF.

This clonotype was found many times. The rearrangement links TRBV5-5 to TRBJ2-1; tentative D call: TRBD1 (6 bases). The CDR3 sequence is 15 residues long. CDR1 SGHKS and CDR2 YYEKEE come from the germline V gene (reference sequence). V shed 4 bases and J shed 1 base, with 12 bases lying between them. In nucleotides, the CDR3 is TGTGCCAGCAGCCAGGGGCAGTCGTCCTACAATGAGCAGTTCTTC. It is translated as CASSQGQSSYNEQFF. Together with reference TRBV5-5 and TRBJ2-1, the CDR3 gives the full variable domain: DAGVTQSPTHLIKTRGQQVTLRCSPISGHKSVSWYQQVLGQGPQFIFQYYEKEERGRGNFPDRFSARQFPNYSSELNVNALLLGDSALYLCASSQGQSSYNEQFFGPGTRLTVL.

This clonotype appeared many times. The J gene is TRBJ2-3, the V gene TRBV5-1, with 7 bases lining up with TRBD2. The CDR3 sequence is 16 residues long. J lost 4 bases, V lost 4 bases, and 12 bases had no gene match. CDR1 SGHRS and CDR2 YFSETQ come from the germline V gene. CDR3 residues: CASSLPAGRVADTQYF. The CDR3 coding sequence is TGCGCCAGCAGCCTCCCAGCTGGGAGGGTTGCAGATACGCAGTATTTT. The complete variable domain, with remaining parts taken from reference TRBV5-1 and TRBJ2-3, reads KAGVTQTPRYLIKTRGQQVTLSCSPISGHRSVSWYQQTPGQGLQFLFEYFSETQRNKGNFPGRFSGRQFSNSRSEMNVSTLELGDSALYLCASSLPAGRVADTQYFGPGTRLTVL.

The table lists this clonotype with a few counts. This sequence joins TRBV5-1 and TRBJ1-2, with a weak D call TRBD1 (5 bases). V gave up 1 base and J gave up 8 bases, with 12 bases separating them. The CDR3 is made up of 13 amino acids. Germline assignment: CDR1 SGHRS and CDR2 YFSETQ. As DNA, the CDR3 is TGCGCCAGCAGCTTGACTCAGGGAGGCGGCTACACCTTC. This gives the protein CASSLTQGGGYTF. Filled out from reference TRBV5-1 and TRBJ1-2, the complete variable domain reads KAGVTQTPRYLIKTRGQQVTLSCSPISGHRSVSWYQQTPGQGLQFLFEYFSETQRNKGNFPGRFSGRQFSNSRSEMNVSTLELGDSALYLCASSLTQGGGYTFGSGTRLTVV.

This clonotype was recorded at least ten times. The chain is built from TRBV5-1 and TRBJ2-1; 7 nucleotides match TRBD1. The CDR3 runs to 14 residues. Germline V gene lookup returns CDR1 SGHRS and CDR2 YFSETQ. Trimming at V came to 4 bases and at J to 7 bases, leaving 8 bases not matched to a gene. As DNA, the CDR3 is TGCGCCAGCAGCGTCACGGGACAGAGGAATGAGCAGTTCTTC. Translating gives CASSVTGQRNEQFF.

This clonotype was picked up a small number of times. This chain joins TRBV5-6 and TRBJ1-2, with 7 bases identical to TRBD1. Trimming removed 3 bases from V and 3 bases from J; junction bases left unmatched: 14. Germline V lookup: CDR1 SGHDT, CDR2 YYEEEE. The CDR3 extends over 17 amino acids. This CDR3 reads CASSSGDSQFRYYGYTF. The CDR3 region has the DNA TGTGCCAGCAGCTCAGGGGACAGCCAGTTCCGTTACTATGGCTACACCTTC.

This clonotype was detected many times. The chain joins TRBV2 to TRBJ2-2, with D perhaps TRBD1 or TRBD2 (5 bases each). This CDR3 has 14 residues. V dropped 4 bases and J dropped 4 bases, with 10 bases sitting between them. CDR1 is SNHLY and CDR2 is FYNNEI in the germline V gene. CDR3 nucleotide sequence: TGTGCCAGCAGTGGTTGGGGGAGCACCGGGGAGCTGTTTTTT. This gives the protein CASSGWGSTGELFF.

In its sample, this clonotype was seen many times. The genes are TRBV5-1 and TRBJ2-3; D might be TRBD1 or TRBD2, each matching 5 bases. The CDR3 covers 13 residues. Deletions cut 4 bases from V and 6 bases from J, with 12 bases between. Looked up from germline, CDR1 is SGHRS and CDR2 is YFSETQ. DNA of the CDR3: TGCGCCAGCAGCCTGGGACCGGCGGATACGCAGTATTTT. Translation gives CASSLGPADTQYF.

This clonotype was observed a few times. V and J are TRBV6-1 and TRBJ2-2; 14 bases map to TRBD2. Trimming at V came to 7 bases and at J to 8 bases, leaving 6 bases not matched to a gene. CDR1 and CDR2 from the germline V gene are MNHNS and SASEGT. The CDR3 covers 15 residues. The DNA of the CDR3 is TGTGCCAGCATCGGGACTAGCGGGAGTTTAGGGGAGCTGTTTTTT. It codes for CASIGTSGSLGELFF.

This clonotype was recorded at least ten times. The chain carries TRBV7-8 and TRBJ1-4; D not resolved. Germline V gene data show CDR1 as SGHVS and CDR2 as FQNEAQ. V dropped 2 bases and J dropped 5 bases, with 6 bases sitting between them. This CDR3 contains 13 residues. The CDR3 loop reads CASSLLNNEKLFF. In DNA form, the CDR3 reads TGTGCCAGCAGCTTATTGAACAATGAAAAACTGTTTTTT.

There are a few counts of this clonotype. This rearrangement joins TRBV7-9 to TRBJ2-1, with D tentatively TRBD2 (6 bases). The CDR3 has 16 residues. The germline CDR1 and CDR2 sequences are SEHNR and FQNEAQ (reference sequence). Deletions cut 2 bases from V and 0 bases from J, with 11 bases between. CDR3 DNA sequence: TGTGCCAGCAGCTTATACGGGGGATACTCCTACAATGAGCAGTTCTTC. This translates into CASSLYGGYSYNEQFF.

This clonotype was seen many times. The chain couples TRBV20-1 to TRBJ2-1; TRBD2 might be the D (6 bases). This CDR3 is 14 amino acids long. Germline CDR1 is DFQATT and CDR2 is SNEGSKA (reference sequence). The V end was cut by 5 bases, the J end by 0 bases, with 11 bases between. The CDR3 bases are TGCAGTGCTGGGGGGACCAACTCCTACAATGAGCAGTTCTTC. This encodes CSAGGTNSYNEQFF.

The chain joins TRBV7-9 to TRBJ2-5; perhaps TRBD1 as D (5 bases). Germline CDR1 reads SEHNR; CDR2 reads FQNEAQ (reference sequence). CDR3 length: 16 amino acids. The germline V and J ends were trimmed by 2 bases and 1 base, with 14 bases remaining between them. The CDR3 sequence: CASSLLDSKIQETQYF. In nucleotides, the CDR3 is TGTGCCAGCAGCTTACTCGACAGCAAGATCCAAGAGACCCAGTACTTC.